The sequence of this T cell receptor beta chain was determined in a study of OX40 agonist ivuxolimab in advanced cancers. V was pared by 7 bases and J by 2 bases, with 15 bases between. CDR3 length: 14 residues. Looked up from germline, CDR1 is MNHNY and CDR2 is SVGAGI (reference sequence). This clone has a single count. Libraries were prepared by immunoSEQ multiplex PCR; TCRdb keeps only in-frame clonotypes and omits some of them. The sample includes 77,000 or so clones, about 90% of them seen just once. The chain has TRBV6-6 and TRBJ2-7; D gene uncertain. This clonotype was sampled from an adult with an advanced solid tumor such as melanoma, head and neck, liver or kidney cancer. Here the sequenced sample was CD4+ or CD8+ T cells sorted from blood, taken in a trial of the OX40 agonist ivuxolimab. As DNA, the CDR3 is TGTGCCAGCACTCCCCTAGGGAACGCCTACGAGCAGTACTTC. It codes for CASTPLGNAYEQYF.